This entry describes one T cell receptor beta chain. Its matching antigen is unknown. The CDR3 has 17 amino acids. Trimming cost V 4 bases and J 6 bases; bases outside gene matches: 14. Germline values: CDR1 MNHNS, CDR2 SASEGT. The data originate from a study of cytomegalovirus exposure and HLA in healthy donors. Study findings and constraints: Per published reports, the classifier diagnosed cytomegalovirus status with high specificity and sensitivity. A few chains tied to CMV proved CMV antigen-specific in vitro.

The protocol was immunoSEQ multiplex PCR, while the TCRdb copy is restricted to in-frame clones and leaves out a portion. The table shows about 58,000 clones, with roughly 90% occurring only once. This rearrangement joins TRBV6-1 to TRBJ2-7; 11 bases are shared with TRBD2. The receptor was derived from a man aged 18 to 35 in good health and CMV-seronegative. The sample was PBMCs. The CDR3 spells CASSAIAGGPIAGEQYF. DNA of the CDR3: TGTGCCAGCAGTGCGATAGCGGGAGGGCCTATCGCAGGCGAGCAGTACTTC.